A single sample gave rise to the 19 T cell receptor beta chains below, sequenced in a study of T-cell reconstitution after alpha-beta-depleted transplantation in children. A library of TCRbeta sequences, prepared with unique molecular identifiers, was generated. Each CDR3 protein is one row after TCRdb ran MiXCR on the PCR reads. The sample yields about 500,000 distinct CDR3 sequences, 30% to 35% seen once. Here the sequenced sample was PBMCs from the stem cell graft donor, taken from the stem cell graft. The receptors derive from a human donor who donated a stem cell graft to a child with aplastic anemia.

The chain combines TRBV11-2 with TRBJ2-3, with D perhaps matching TRBD2 (5 bases). Germline CDR1 is SGHAT and CDR2 is FQNNGV. Trimming removed 1 base at V and 0 bases at J, with 14 bases between. The CDR3 runs 17 residues. The CDR3 reads CASSLVPGVVSTDTQYF. CDR3 sequence (DNA): TGTGCCAGCAGCTTAGTACCCGGGGTCGTTAGCACAGATACGCAGTATTTT.

This chain connects TRBV6-4 to TRBJ1-5; D uncertain. Germline CDR1 reads MRHNA; CDR2 reads SNTAGT. V was cut by 6 bases and J by 0 bases, with 9 bases left in between. The CDR3 extends over 14 amino acids. CDR3 region: CASSQSYSNQPQHF. DNA of the CDR3: TGTGCCAGCAGCCAGAGCTATAGCAATCAGCCCCAGCATTTT.

At least ten counts were recorded for this clonotype. V usage is TRBV5-1 and J usage is TRBJ1-3; 9 positions match TRBD1. Germline-derived CDR1 and CDR2 are SGHRS and YFSETQ. The V segment lost 1 base and the J segment 4 bases; nucleotides outside the gene matches: 15. The CDR3 runs 19 residues. CDR3 sequence: CASSLSTATGTGTGNTIYF. CDR3 sequence (DNA): TGCGCCAGCAGCTTGTCAACTGCAACAGGGACAGGGACCGGAAACACCATATATTTT. Combining the CDR3 with reference TRBV5-1 and TRBJ1-3 gives the whole variable domain KAGVTQTPRYLIKTRGQQVTLSCSPISGHRSVSWYQQTPGQGLQFLFEYFSETQRNKGNFPGRFSGRQFSNSRSEMNVSTLELGDSALYLCASSLSTATGTGTGNTIYFGEGSWLTVV.

The V gene is TRBV29-1, the J gene TRBJ2-5; D unclear. Germline CDR1 is SQVTM and CDR2 is ANQGSEA. The CDR3 is 14 amino acids. V gave up 4 bases and J gave up 2 bases, with 14 bases separating them. The CDR3 protein is CSVGAYSLQETQYF. DNA for the CDR3: TGCAGCGTTGGAGCATATTCGCTGCAAGAGACCCAGTACTTC. The variable domain in full, with the rest retrieved from reference TRBV29-1 and TRBJ2-5, is SAVISQKPSRDICQRGTSLTIQCQVDSQVTMMFWYRQQPGQSLTLIATANQGSEATYESGFVIDKFPISRPNLTFSTLTVSNMSPEDSSIYLCSVGAYSLQETQYFGPGTRLLVL.

This clonotype occurred a few times. This chain links TRBV5-1 with TRBJ2-1; 12 bases match TRBD2. The CDR3 runs to 18 residues. Trimming at V came to 4 bases and at J to 3 bases, leaving 11 bases not matched to a gene. Per germline, CDR1 SGHRS and CDR2 YFSETQ. The DNA for the CDR3 is TGCGCCAGCAGCCCGAGGGGCAGGACTAGCGGGATCTACAATGAGCAGTTCTTC. Amino acid sequence: CASSPRGRTSGIYNEQFF.

The J gene is TRBJ1-1, the V gene TRBV12-3 or TRBV12-4, with TRBD1 matching 11 bases. Trimming took 3 bases from V and 7 from J; bases not matched to a gene: 10. The length of the CDR3 is 16 residues. Here the CDR3 reads CASSFRTGGKRGEAFF. The CDR3 DNA reads as TGTGCCAGCAGTTTCCGGACAGGGGGCAAAAGGGGTGAAGCTTTCTTT.

This clonotype has more than one count but fewer than ten. The V call is TRBV7-2, the J call TRBJ1-4, with unresolved D. This CDR3 region has 14 residues. V was trimmed by 3 bases and J by 11 bases, leaving 16 bases between them. Germline CDR1 and CDR2: SGHTA and FQGNSA. CDR3 sequence (DNA): TGTGCCAGCAGCTTCGGTCCCGCTGGGAAGAAACTGTTTTTT. It specifies CASSFGPAGKKLFF. The full variable domain, with the rest looked up from reference TRBV7-2 and TRBJ1-4, is GAGVSQSPSNKVTEKGKDVELRCDPISGHTALYWYRQSLGQGLEFLIYFQGNSAPDKSGLPSDRFSAERTGGSVSTLTIQRTQQEDSAVYLCASSFGPAGKKLFFGSGTQLSVL.

The rearrangement links TRBV10-3 to TRBJ2-5, with D perhaps TRBD1 (6 bases). The germline V and J ends were trimmed by 6 bases and 4 bases, with 18 bases remaining between them. Germline V lookup: CDR1 ENHRY, CDR2 SYGVKD. CDR3 length equals 15 residues. The CDR3 is CAISPDPGVGETQYF. The CDR3 coding sequence is TGTGCCATCAGCCCCGATCCAGGGGTGGGAGAGACCCAGTACTTC.

The chain has TRBV20-1 and TRBJ1-1; 8 positions match TRBD1. Germline CDR1 reads DFQATT; CDR2 reads SNEGSKA (reference sequence). V shed 0 bases and J 7 bases; nucleotides not matched to a gene: 7. There are 14 residues in the CDR3. The CDR3 DNA reads TGCAGTGCTAGAGATAGAGACAGGGGAGGTGAAGCTTTCTTT. Its translation is CSARDRDRGGEAFF.

This clonotype was detected a few times. The rearrangement joins TRBV7-6 to TRBJ1-1; tentative D call: TRBD1 (6 bases). V was pared by 2 bases and J by 7 bases, with 11 bases between. The CDR3 loop spans 13 amino acids. Germline V lookup: CDR1 SGHVS, CDR2 FNYEAQ. The CDR3 here is CASSLSFRGEAFF. The CDR3 DNA reads as TGTGCCAGCAGCTTATCATTCAGGGGTGAAGCTTTCTTT.

This sequence joins TRBV10-3 and TRBJ1-5; D gene ambiguous. Trimming stripped 3 bases from V and 7 bases from J, with 10 bases between. Looked up from germline, CDR1 is ENHRY and CDR2 is SYGVKD. The length of the CDR3 is 13 residues. CDR3 sequence: CAISDLGVQPQHF. CDR3 in DNA: TGTGCCATCAGTGATTTGGGAGTCCAGCCCCAGCATTTT.

J is TRBJ1-1 and V is TRBV11-2; no definite D call. Germline loops: CDR1 SGHAT, CDR2 FQNNGV. The CDR3 runs to 13 residues. V shed 1 base and J shed 3 bases, with 6 bases lying between them. The CDR3 protein is CASSLGQHTEAFF. CDR3 nucleotides: TGTGCCAGCAGCTTAGGGCAGCACACTGAAGCTTTCTTT. Filled out from reference TRBV11-2 and TRBJ1-1, the complete variable domain reads EAGVAQSPRYKIIEKRQSVAFWCNPISGHATLYWYQQILGQGPKLLIQFQNNGVVDDSQLPKDRFSAERLKGVDSTLKIQPAKLEDSAVYLCASSLGQHTEAFFGQGTRLTVV.

The table lists this clonotype with a few counts. This chain uses TRBV12-3 or TRBV12-4 with TRBJ1-2; D perhaps matches TRBD1 (6 bases). This CDR3 has 15 amino acids. V lost 6 bases and J lost 2, with 16 bases in between. CDR3 nucleotides: TGTGCCAGCAGCATCTACAGGGCAAGGAACTATGGCTACACCTTC. The encoded protein is CASSIYRARNYGYTF.

V usage is TRBV6-5 and J usage is TRBJ2-7; 7 bases fit TRBD1. Germline loops: CDR1 MNHEY, CDR2 SVGAGI. The CDR3 length is 12 residues. J lost 2 bases, V lost 10 bases, and 5 bases had no gene match. In DNA, the CDR3 is TGTGCCACGAGGACAGGAGCCTACGAGCAGTACTTC. Translated, it gives CATRTGAYEQYF.

The chain combines TRBV3-1 with TRBJ2-7, with D uncertain. Trimming shortened V by 4 bases and J by 0 bases, and 16 bases separated the two germline ends. CDR3 length: 16 amino acids. CDR1 and CDR2 from the germline V gene are LGHDT and YNNKEL (reference sequence). CDR3 in DNA: TGTGCCAGCAGCCCTGAGGTGCCTCTCAGCTCCTACGAGCAGTACTTC. Amino acid sequence: CASSPEVPLSSYEQYF.

The chain uses TRBV27 and TRBJ2-3, with 7 bases aligning to TRBD2. This CDR3 comprises 14 residues. Trimming cost V 7 bases and J 4 bases; bases outside gene matches: 8. Germline CDR1 reads MNHEY; CDR2 reads SMNVEV (reference sequence). This CDR3 reads CASTGGGTPDTQYF. The CDR3 bases are TGTGCCAGCACTGGGGGAGGGACGCCAGATACGCAGTATTTT.

This clonotype occurred a few times. This chain joins TRBV11-3 and TRBJ2-2, with 8 nucleotides matching TRBD1. J lost 6 bases, V lost 4 bases, and 13 bases had no gene match. This CDR3 spans 17 amino acids. CDR1 and CDR2 from the germline V gene are SGHNT and YENEEA. The CDR3 is CASSSEAWTGSPGELFF. The CDR3 DNA reads TGTGCCAGCAGCTCCGAAGCATGGACAGGGTCTCCCGGGGAGCTGTTTTTT.

This clonotype is categorized as medium-sized. The gene calls are TRBV29-1 and TRBJ2-1; possibly TRBD1 for D (5 bases). Per the germline V gene, CDR1 is SQVTM and CDR2 is ANQGSEA. Deletions cut 4 bases from V and 9 bases from J, with 13 bases between. The length of the CDR3 is 12 residues. This CDR3 reads CSVVSGRGEQFF. DNA for the CDR3: TGCAGCGTTGTTTCGGGTAGGGGTGAGCAGTTCTTC.

The chain carries TRBV18 and TRBJ2-7; TRBD1 agrees at 7 bases. The CDR3 runs to 14 residues. Germline assignment: CDR1 KGHSH and CDR2 LQKENI. Trimming cost V 4 bases and J 12 bases; bases outside gene matches: 15. The CDR3 DNA reads TGTGCCAGCTCACGACGACGGGACAGTGGGTTGCTGTACGTC. Its protein is CASSRRRDSGLLYV.